A selection of T cell receptor beta chains follows, all from one sample in a study of blood T cell repertoires in COVID-19. Some clones are missing from TCRdb's copy, which holds only in-frame ones; the method was immunoSEQ multiplex PCR. The profile shows roughly 35,000 clones, 85% of them singletons. The sequenced sample consisted of peripheral blood. These receptors all come from a human donor with acute or convalescent COVID-19. The donor label of this sample is uncertain. Each CDR3 is given with its conserved first and last residue. D genes are given only for firm matches. Rows give clone size only sometimes, using once, few, many, or a class for an expanded clone.

>-|TRBJ2-5|TRBV28|TRBD1
TGTGCCAGCAGTCGAACAGGGGGCGGGTCTAGGGAGACCCAGTACTTC
CASSRTGGGSRETQYF
>-|TRBJ1-2|TRBV4-3|TRBD1
TGCGCCAGCAGCCAAGGCGGAACCGGGACAGGAGGATATGGCTACACCTTC
CASSQGGTGTGGYGYTF
>-|TRBJ1-1|TRBV27|TRBD1
TGTGCCAGCAGTTTATCGTGGACAGGGCCCATGAACACTGAAGCTTTCTTT
CASSLSWTGPMNTEAFF
>-|TRBJ1-5|TRBV9|-
TGTGCCAGCAATGGTTGGGTTGACAGCCCAAGGCCCCAGCATTTT
CASNGWVDSPRPQHF
>-|TRBJ2-7|TRBV6-2/TRBV6-3|TRBD1
TGTGCCAGCAGTCGCCGGGGACAGGGCTACGAGCAGTACTTC
CASSRRGQGYEQYF
>-|TRBJ2-2|TRBV5-6|-
TGTGCCAGCAGCCGGGACTGGGTGTTGTGGGGCCCGAACACCGGGGAGCTGTTTTTT
CASSRDWVLWGPNTGELFF
>-|TRBJ1-1|TRBV28|-
TGTGCCAGCAGTGGTACAGGGTGGAACACTGAAGCTTTCTTT
CASSGTGWNTEAFF
>-|TRBJ2-3|TRBV5-1|-
TGCGCCAGCAGCTTGGGGACTAGCACAGATACGCAGTATTTT
CASSLGTSTDTQYF
>-|TRBJ2-2|TRBV6-6|TRBD1
TGTGCCAGCAGTTCTTCAGGGGGCTCGAACACCGGGGAGCTGTTTTTT
CASSSSGGSNTGELFF
>-|TRBJ2-6|TRBV25-1|-
TGTGCCAGTTTAGGCCCCCGCGGCGGGTCTGGGGCCAACGTCCTGACTTTC
CASLGPRGGSGANVLTF
>-|TRBJ2-7|TRBV27|-
TGTGCCAGCAGTTTATATCCAGGTAACACCTACGAGCAGTACTTC
CASSLYPGNTYEQYF
>-|TRBJ1-1|TRBV7-9|-
TGTGCCAGCAGCCTACAGGGGAACACTGAAGCTTTCTTT
CASSLQGNTEAFF
>-|TRBJ1-5|TRBV30|TRBD1
TGTGCCTGGAGTTTCACTCATGACAGGGGGGTTTTCAGCAATCAGCCCCAGCATTTT
CAWSFTHDRGVFSNQPQHF
>-|TRBJ2-7|TRBV3-1/TRBV3-2|-
TGTGCCAGCAGCCAAGAAGGAGGGCACTACGAGCAGTACTTC
CASSQEGGHYEQYF
>once|TRBJ1-1|TRBV30|-
TGTGCCTGGAGTAAGGTCGACAGCTTAACTGAAGCTTTCTTT
CAWSKVDSLTEAFF
>-|TRBJ1-5|TRBV27|TRBD1
TGTGCCAGCAGCAGGGGGTATAGCAATCAGCCCCAGCATTTT
CASSRGYSNQPQHF
>-|TRBJ1-2|TRBV19|TRBD1
TGTGCCAGTAGTACCAGTTCCGACAGGGCATTTAACTATGGCTACACCTTC
CASSTSSDRAFNYGYTF
>-|TRBJ2-3|TRBV24-1|TRBD2
TGTGCCACCAGTGTGGCGGGGGGGCCCGATACAGATACGCAGTATTTT
CATSVAGGPDTDTQYF
>-|TRBJ1-5|TRBV12-5|TRBD1
TGTGCTAGTGGTTGGTTACCGGGACAGGGTGGTCAGCCCCAGCATTTT
CASGWLPGQGGQPQHF
>-|TRBJ1-1|TRBV28|-
TGTGCCAGCAGTTTAGCCGGAGGAGGAGCCTTCACTGAAGCTTTCTTT
CASSLAGGGAFTEAFF
>-|TRBJ1-5|TRBV2|-
TGTGCCAGCAGACAGGGTAATCAGCCCCAGCATTTT
CASRQGNQPQHF
>-|TRBJ1-3|TRBV28|-
TGTGCCAGCAGTGCAGGGATTGCTGGAAACACCATATATTTT
CASSAGIAGNTIYF
>-|TRBJ1-1|TRBV6-5|TRBD1
TGTGCCAGCAGTTACTCGGTACAGGGGGGTGGCACTGAAGCTTTCTTT
CASSYSVQGGGTEAFF
>-|TRBJ1-5|TRBV27|-
TGTGCCAGCAGTTTATGGGAGGATCAGCCCCAGCATTTT
CASSLWEDQPQHF
>-|TRBJ1-5|TRBV2|-
TGTGCCAGCGGACAGCGGACTGGGGGGCCCCAGCATTTT
CASGQRTGGPQHF
>-|TRBJ2-3|TRBV28|-
TGTGCCAGCAGTTATGGCATTAGCACAGATACGCAGTATTTT
CASSYGISTDTQYF
>-|TRBJ2-7|TRBV6-6|-
TGTGCCAGCAGTTACTCAAAGGACACCTTCCACTACGAGCAGTACTTC
CASSYSKDTFHYEQYF
>-|TRBJ1-1|TRBV4-3|-
TGCGCCAGCAGCCAAGAGAAGGCTCCAGGGTGGGCTGAAGCTTTCTTT
CASSQEKAPGWAEAFF
>medium-sized|TRBJ1-6|TRBV9|-
TGTGCCAGCAGCGGGGGGGAAGGTAATTCACCCCTCCACTTT
CASSGGEGNSPLHF
>-|TRBJ2-5|TRBV3-1/TRBV3-2|TRBD2
TGTGCCAGCAGCTCCTGGACTAGCGGGAGTTTTGGAGGAGAGACCCAGTACTTC
CASSSWTSGSFGGETQYF
>-|TRBJ2-7|TRBV13|TRBD1
TGTGCCAGCAGCTTAGAGGGACAGGCTGCCTACGAGCAGTACTTC
CASSLEGQAAYEQYF
>-|TRBJ1-2|TRBV6-5|TRBD1
TGTGCCAGCACCCGGGACAGAGGCTATGGCTACACCTTC
CASTRDRGYGYTF
>once|TRBJ1-5|TRBV19|-
TGTGCCAGCCGCTCAGGGGCTACCGGCAATCAGCCCCAGCATTTT
CASRSGATGNQPQHF
>-|TRBJ1-1|TRBV7-2|-
TGTGCCAGCAGCCCCGCGCCAGGGGTAAAGTCGGCTTTCTTT
CASSPAPGVKSAFF
>-|TRBJ1-4|TRBV28|TRBD1
TGTGCCAGCAACGCCCCCGGACAGGGGATTACTAATGAAAAACTGTTTTTT
CASNAPGQGITNEKLFF
>-|TRBJ2-7|TRBV7-2|TRBD2
TGTGCCAGCAGCTTTACTAGCGGGAGGACCGAGCAGTACTTC
CASSFTSGRTEQYF
>-|TRBJ2-3|TRBV11-1|-
TGTGCCAGCAGCTTAACGCGTACGGTCACAGATACGCAGTATTTT
CASSLTRTVTDTQYF